This TCR beta chain was recorded in a study of blood T cell repertoires in COVID-19. The germline CDR1 and CDR2 sequences are MRHNA and SNTAGT. Trimming removed 5 bases from V and 2 bases from J; junction bases left unmatched: 4. This CDR3 has 14 residues. Here immunoSEQ multiplex PCR was the method, and the copy in TCRdb shows in-frame clones only, minus some. Among roughly 280,000 clones, 85% to 90% were seen once, and the ten largest hold around 2%. The sequencing input was PBMCs or T cells enriched from blood (not recorded which). The chain links TRBV6-4 to TRBJ2-3; 7 bases line up with TRBD2. The source is a woman between 18 and 29 years old who had recovered from COVID-19. The CDR3 region has the DNA TGTGCCAGCAGTAGAGCGGGGACCACAGATACGCAGTATTTT. It translates to CASSRAGTTDTQYF.